The 23 T cell receptor beta chains reported below all come from one sample, sequenced in a study of cytomegalovirus exposure and HLA in healthy donors. The PCR was carried out with 60 Vbeta primers and 13 Jbeta primers. Libraries were prepared by immunoSEQ multiplex PCR; TCRdb keeps only in-frame clonotypes and omits some of them. The sample has 100,000 to 150,000 clones; roughly 72% are singletons. The sequenced material came from PBMCs. The receptors come from a male donor in good health and CMV-seronegative.

This clone came up a few times. The rearrangement links TRBV4-1 to TRBJ1-1, with D possibly TRBD1 on 6 matching bases. Looked up from germline, CDR1 is MGHRA and CDR2 is YSYEKL. This CDR3 is 13 amino acids long. The V end lost 4 bases, the J end lost 4 bases, and 10 bases lay between the germline ends. The CDR3 region has the DNA TGCGCCAGCAGCCCTACAGGGATCACTGAAGCTTTCTTT. Protein product: CASSPTGITEAFF.

This chain connects TRBV5-1 to TRBJ2-3, with 8 bases aligning to TRBD2. The junction had 5 bases not matched to a gene; V was cut back by 4 bases and J by 4 bases. The CDR3 totals 14 residues. Germline CDR1 reads SGHRS; CDR2 reads YFSETQ. In DNA, the CDR3 is TGCGCCAGCAGCCCATCAGCGGGAGCAGATACGCAGTATTTT. Its translation is CASSPSAGADTQYF.

CDR3 sequence (DNA): TGTGCCAGCAGCCGGGGGAGCCTCATTAACTATGGCTACACCTTC. This encodes CASSRGSLINYGYTF. The chain carries TRBV13 and TRBJ1-2; TRBD1 is a possible D gene (5 bases). The ends were cut back, 5 bases at V and 1 base at J, with 14 bases in the middle. Germline assignment: CDR1 PRHDT and CDR2 FYEKMQ (reference sequence). The CDR3 is made up of 15 amino acids.

This chain connects TRBV28 to TRBJ1-5; 7 bases line up with TRBD1. Losses at the gene ends were 11 bases for V and 1 base for J; bases not matched to a gene: 8. In germline, CDR1 is MDHEN, CDR2 SYDVKM. This CDR3 comprises 14 residues. The CDR3, as DNA: TGTGCCGCCCAAAAGGGGGCCAGCAATCAGCCCCAGCATTTT. Translated: CAAQKGASNQPQHF. The entire variable domain, with the rest obtained from reference TRBV28 and TRBJ1-5, is as follows: DVKVTQSSRYLVKRTGEKVFLECVQDMDHENMFWYRQDPGLGLRLIYFSYDVKMKEKGDIPEGYSVSREKKERFSLILESASTNQTSMYLCAAQKGASNQPQHFGDGTRLSIL.

The gene calls are TRBV6-6 and TRBJ2-1; D may be TRBD2 (6 bases). Per germline, CDR1 MNHNY and CDR2 SVGAGI (reference sequence). V lost 7 bases and J lost 1, with 11 bases in between. The CDR3 length is 14 residues. This CDR3 reads CASTWDSSYNEQFF. The CDR3 nucleotides read TGTGCCAGCACCTGGGACTCGTCCTACAATGAGCAGTTCTTC.

The chain links TRBV7-6 to TRBJ2-1, with D perhaps TRBD1 (6 bases). The CDR3 covers 18 residues. Germline lookup yields CDR1 SGHVS and CDR2 FNYEAQ. V shed 1 base and J shed 0 bases, with 16 bases lying between them. The CDR3 DNA follows: TGTGCCAGCAGCTTAGGATACAGGGCGAAGAGCTCCTACAATGAGCAGTTCTTC. Translation gives CASSLGYRAKSSYNEQFF.

This chain links TRBV9 with TRBJ2-1; a possible D gene is TRBD2 (6 bases). This CDR3 comprises 18 residues. Germline V gene data show CDR1 as SGDLS and CDR2 as YYNGEE. V lost 3 bases, J lost 2 bases, and 21 bases lay in between. The CDR3 spells CASSGPGSWGEPYNEQFF. The DNA of the CDR3 is TGTGCCAGCAGCGGGCCCGGTTCGTGGGGGGAACCCTACAATGAGCAGTTCTTC.

This sequence joins TRBV5-1 and TRBJ2-1; 11 positions agree with TRBD2. Germline V gives CDR1 SGHRS, CDR2 YFSETQ. Germline trimming cut 4 bases from V and 3 bases from J; bases unmatched to any gene: 3. The length of the CDR3 is 15 residues. The CDR3 DNA follows: TGCGCCAGCAGCAAAGGGACTAGCGGCTACAATGAGCAGTTCTTC. Amino acid sequence: CASSKGTSGYNEQFF.

This clone was seen a few times. This chain links TRBV7-2 with TRBJ2-2; 8 nucleotides match TRBD1. The junction had 1 base not matched to a gene; V was cut back by 1 base and J by 6 bases. Germline V CDR1 and CDR2: SGHTA, FQGNSA. The CDR3 runs to 14 residues. The CDR3 here is CASSLEGQAGELFF. The CDR3 DNA follows: TGTGCCAGCAGCTTAGAGGGACAGGCCGGGGAGCTGTTTTTT.

The chain couples TRBV4-2 to TRBJ1-6; TRBD1 aligns across 10 bases. The CDR3 totals 15 residues. V shed 4 bases, J shed 5 bases, and the junction held 2 bases outside the gene matches. Germline CDR1 is LGHNA and CDR2 is YNFKEQ. The CDR3 DNA reads TGTGCCAGCAGCCGGGACAGGGGCGATAATTCACCCCTCCACTTT. Its translation: CASSRDRGDNSPLHF.

The chain couples TRBV27 to TRBJ2-3; maybe TRBD2 (5 bases). V lost 6 bases and J lost 0, with 10 bases in between. CDR3 length: 14 residues. Germline V lookup: CDR1 MNHEY, CDR2 SMNVEV (reference sequence). This chain's CDR3 is CASSPGDSTDTQYF. The CDR3 coding sequence is TGTGCCAGCAGCCCCGGGGATAGCACAGATACGCAGTATTTT.

Comment on this clone: The identical CDR3 is also encoded by other nucleotide sequences in the sample. The chain links TRBV5-1 to TRBJ1-5, with D unresolved. From germline, CDR1 is SGHRS and CDR2 YFSETQ. V gave up 4 bases and J gave up 4 bases, with 9 bases separating them. The CDR3 has 13 residues. The CDR3 DNA sequence: TGCGCCAGCAGCCTACGGGGTAATCAGCCCCAGCATTTT. Translated, it gives CASSLRGNQPQHF. Combining the CDR3 with reference TRBV5-1 and TRBJ1-5 gives the whole variable domain KAGVTQTPRYLIKTRGQQVTLSCSPISGHRSVSWYQQTPGQGLQFLFEYFSETQRNKGNFPGRFSGRQFSNSRSEMNVSTLELGDSALYLCASSLRGNQPQHFGDGTRLSIL.

In its sample, this clone was seen a few times. This rearrangement joins TRBV30 to TRBJ1-4; 8 bases align to TRBD1. The V gene's germline CDR1 is GTSNPN and CDR2 SVGIG (reference sequence). CDR3 size: 14 residues. Trimming took 8 bases from V and 2 from J; bases not matched to a gene: 7. The CDR3, as DNA: TGTGCCAGTACACAGGGGGTGACTAATGAAAAACTGTTTTTT. Protein sequence: CASTQGVTNEKLFF.

This rearrangement joins TRBV19 to TRBJ1-2; 7 bases fit TRBD1. Unmatched junction bases numbered 3, after V lost 3 bases and J lost 2 bases. Looked up from germline, CDR1 is LNHDA and CDR2 is SQIVND (reference sequence). The CDR3 extends over 14 amino acids. The CDR3 here is CASSIQQGNYGYTF. DNA of the CDR3: TGTGCCAGTAGTATCCAACAGGGGAACTATGGCTACACCTTC.

The V call is TRBV28, the J call TRBJ2-3; a weak D match, TRBD2 (5 bases). Deletions cut 2 bases from V and 1 base from J, with 13 bases between. CDR1 is MDHEN and CDR2 is SYDVKM in the germline V gene. The length of the CDR3 is 16 residues. The CDR3 coding sequence is TGTGCCAGCAGTTTAGAGGCGGGCTGGGGCACAGATACGCAGTATTTT. Translated: CASSLEAGWGTDTQYF.

The gene calls are TRBV5-6 and TRBJ1-1, with D unclear. V lost 4 bases to trimming and J lost 2 bases, with 12 bases between them. The CDR3 has 14 amino acids. CDR1 SGHDT and CDR2 YYEEEE come from the germline V gene. CDR3 sequence: CASSTRLTNTEAFF. The CDR3, as DNA: TGTGCCAGCAGCACCAGACTTACCAACACTGAAGCTTTCTTT. The full variable domain, rest sourced from reference TRBV5-6 and TRBJ1-1, is DAGVTQSPTHLIKTRGQQVTLRCSPKSGHDTVSWYQQALGQGPQFIFQYYEEEERQRGNFPDRFSGHQFPNYSSELNVNALLLGDSALYLCASSTRLTNTEAFFGQGTRLTVV.

This clone was detected only a few times. The gene calls are TRBV27 and TRBJ1-1, with 7 nucleotides matching TRBD1. CDR1 and CDR2 (germline): MNHEY, SMNVEV (reference sequence). V shed 7 bases and J 5 bases; nucleotides not matched to a gene: 10. The CDR3 has 14 amino acids. The chain's CDR3 is CASKAGTVRTEAFF. CDR3 nucleotide sequence: TGTGCCAGCAAGGCAGGGACAGTGAGAACTGAAGCTTTCTTT.

This clone was detected only a few times. The genes are TRBV7-6 and TRBJ2-7; 7 nucleotides match TRBD1. With 2 bases clipped from V and 4 bases from J, the junction kept 5 bases outside the gene matches. Germline V gene sequence: CDR1 SGHVS, CDR2 FNYEAQ. The CDR3 sequence is 14 residues long. CDR3 amino acids: CASSLSGTEYEQYF. The DNA of the CDR3 is TGTGCCAGCAGCTTATCTGGGACAGAATACGAGCAGTACTTC. The full variable domain, completed using reference TRBV7-6 and TRBJ2-7, is GAGVSQSPRYKVTKRGQDVALRCDPISGHVSLYWYRQALGQGPEFLTYFNYEAQQDKSGLPNDRFSAERPEGSISTLTIQRTEQRDSAMYRCASSLSGTEYEQYFGPGTRLTVT.

Here the CDR3 reads CASSLFPQGGAINGYTF. The CDR3 DNA is TGTGCCAGCAGTTTATTCCCCCAAGGGGGCGCAATCAATGGCTACACCTTC. The J gene is TRBJ1-2, the V gene TRBV28; 7 nucleotides agree with TRBD1. Trimming removed 1 base from V and 6 bases from J; junction bases left unmatched: 14. CDR3 length: 17 residues. Germline values: CDR1 MDHEN, CDR2 SYDVKM.

This rearrangement joins TRBV11-2 to TRBJ2-3; the match to TRBD1 covers 9 bases. V shed 3 bases, J shed 3 bases, and the junction held 4 bases outside the gene matches. The CDR3 covers 15 residues. Germline CDR1 SGHAT, CDR2 FQNNGV. CDR3 sequence reads: CASSLNRGRTDTQYF. CDR3 sequence (DNA): TGTGCCAGCAGCTTGAACAGGGGGCGGACAGATACGCAGTATTTT.

The rearrangement uses TRBV9 and TRBJ2-1, with 10 bases lining up with TRBD2. Trimming took 0 bases from V and 6 from J; bases not matched to a gene: 3. CDR1 and CDR2 (germline): SGDLS, YYNGEE. This CDR3 comprises 15 residues. The CDR3 DNA follows: TGTGCCAGCAGCGTAGGACTAGCGGGTTCCAATGAGCAGTTCTTC. This codes for CASSVGLAGSNEQFF. The variable domain in full, completed from reference TRBV9 and TRBJ2-1, reads DSGVTQTPKHLITATGQRVTLRCSPRSGDLSVYWYQQSLDQGLQFLIQYYNGEERAKGNILERFSAQQFPDLHSELNLSSLELGDSALYFCASSVGLAGSNEQFFGPGTRLTVL.

This chain connects TRBV5-6 to TRBJ2-5; TRBD2 is a possible D gene (5 bases). The CDR3 sequence is 12 residues long. The V end lost 3 bases, the J end lost 5 bases, and 8 bases lay between the germline ends. Germline CDR1 SGHDT, CDR2 YYEEEE. CDR3 amino acids: CASSSGGETQYF. In DNA, the CDR3 is TGTGCCAGCAGCTCCGGCGGGGAGACCCAGTACTTC.

In this sample, this clone turned up once. The chain is built from TRBV5-5 and TRBJ2-1; TRBD2 matches at 8 bases. CDR3 length equals 17 residues. Germline V gene sequence: CDR1 SGHKS, CDR2 YYEKEE (reference sequence). V lost 2 bases to trimming and J lost 3 bases; unmatched junction nucleotides: 10. This chain's CDR3 is CASSLLPSGLGYNEQFF. The CDR3 bases are TGTGCCAGCAGCTTATTACCCTCGGGACTAGGCTACAATGAGCAGTTCTTC.